Below, 4 T cell receptor beta chains from the same sample are listed, as sequenced in a study of control samples from healthy donors and cancer patients. Using immunoSEQ multiplex PCR, the repertoire was profiled, and TCRdb retains in-frame clones only, with some absent. The sample has roughly 370,000 clones; around 90% are singletons. Sequencing was carried out using PBMCs. Source of these receptors: a man aged 35 to 55 with head and neck cancer.

This chain links TRBV7-9 with TRBJ1-1; D gene uncertain. The CDR3 runs to 12 residues. The V end was cut by 1 base, the J end by 6 bases, with 6 bases between. Germline assignment: CDR1 SEHNR and CDR2 FQNEAQ (reference sequence). The CDR3 reads CASSLETPEAFF. In DNA, the CDR3 is TGTGCCAGCAGCTTAGAGACACCTGAAGCTTTCTTT.

The chain couples TRBV30 to TRBJ1-5; D is ambiguous. Germline-derived CDR1 and CDR2 are GTSNPN and SVGIG (reference sequence). V shed 1 base and J shed 0 bases, with 13 bases lying between them. This CDR3 is built from 16 residues. The CDR3 DNA follows: TGTGCCTGGAGTGCCTTCGGCGGAAATAGCAATCAGCCCCAGCATTTT. The encoded protein is CAWSAFGGNSNQPQHF.

A few counts support this clone. The V call is TRBV27, the J call TRBJ1-6; D unresolved. Trimming shortened V by 3 bases and J by 8 bases, and 2 bases separated the two germline ends. This CDR3 region has 11 residues. Germline CDR1 and CDR2: MNHEY and SMNVEV (reference sequence). Here the CDR3 DNA reads TGTGCCAGCAGTTTCGATTCACCCCTCCACTTT. Translation gives CASSFDSPLHF.

The CDR3 reads CASSSSPNSRGRPSGNTIYF. DNA for the CDR3: TGTGCCAGCAGTTCCTCGCCCAACAGCAGGGGGAGGCCCAGTGGAAACACCATATATTTT. This rearrangement joins TRBV27 to TRBJ1-3; 7 bases fit TRBD1. In germline, CDR1 is MNHEY, CDR2 SMNVEV (reference sequence). V lost 4 bases and J lost 3; bases outside the gene matches: 21. This CDR3 has 20 amino acids.